Given below is one T cell receptor (beta chain) in context. Profiled with immunoSEQ multiplex PCR; TCRdb holds only in-frame clones, not every one. This table holds roughly 50,000 clones, 92% found once. Trimming took off 6 bases at V and 10 bases at J, with 13 bases between the two ends. The CDR3 extends over 13 amino acids. Germline V gene lookup returns CDR1 SEHNR and CDR2 FQNEAQ (reference sequence). This entry is derived from a study of T cell changes during pregnancy in multiple sclerosis. This receptor was obtained from a female donor with multiple sclerosis, enrolled in a pregnancy study. The material sequenced was CD4+ T cells from peripheral blood mononuclear cells, taken in the third trimester of pregnancy. V usage is TRBV7-9 and J usage is TRBJ1-6, with D possibly TRBD1 on 5 matching bases. This CDR3 is CASSSNRYSPLHF. CDR3 sequence (DNA): TGTGCCAGCAGTTCGAACAGGTACTCACCCCTCCACTTT.